The 17 T cell receptor beta chains listed next were all sequenced from one sample in a study of blood T cell repertoires in COVID-19. Assay used: immunoSEQ multiplex PCR; TCRdb lists only in-frame clones, some missing. The data show approximately 170,000 clones, 86% seen once. Sequencing was done on a sample of peripheral blood. These receptors were taken from an older woman with COVID-19, enrolled during active disease.

The chain joins TRBV11-3 to TRBJ2-3; 12 bases map to TRBD2. There are 16 residues in the CDR3. Germline loops: CDR1 SGHNT, CDR2 YENEEA. V was pared by 5 bases and J by 4 bases, with 7 bases of the junction left unmatched. The CDR3 loop is CASSPRLAGGPDTQYF. The CDR3 DNA follows: TGTGCCAGCAGCCCCAGGCTAGCGGGAGGGCCAGATACGCAGTATTTT.

This clone was found once. The rearrangement uses TRBV6-1 and TRBJ1-5; D gene uncertain. CDR3 length equals 16 residues. Trimming shortened V by 2 bases and J by 0 bases, and 11 bases separated the two germline ends. Germline values: CDR1 MNHNS, CDR2 SASEGT. CDR3 sequence reads: CASSERPGGSNQPQHF. CDR3 bases: TGTGCCAGCAGTGAACGTCCAGGAGGTAGCAATCAGCCCCAGCATTTT.

V usage is TRBV5-8 and J usage is TRBJ2-5; TRBD1 might be the D (5 bases). CDR1 and CDR2 from the germline V gene are SGHTS and YDEGEE. CDR3 length: 15 amino acids. V shed 3 bases and J shed 3 bases, with 15 bases lying between them. As DNA, the CDR3 is TGTGCCAGCAGCTGGGGCTCCAGGGCGGAAGAGACCCAGTACTTC. It translates to CASSWGSRAEETQYF.

The genes are TRBV6-6 and TRBJ1-4; 7 positions match TRBD1. V shed 6 bases, J shed 4 bases, and the junction held 8 bases outside the gene matches. Germline values: CDR1 MNHNY, CDR2 SVGAGI (reference sequence). The CDR3 is 15 residues long. The CDR3 region has the DNA TGTGCCAGCAGAACTGAGGGGGCGGGTAATGAAAAACTGTTTTTT. Translating it yields CASRTEGAGNEKLFF.

V is TRBV30 and J is TRBJ2-4; 8 bases match TRBD1. The trim removed 0 bases at V and 9 bases at J, leaving 7 bases unmatched. This CDR3 contains 14 residues. Germline loops: CDR1 GTSNPN, CDR2 SVGIG (reference sequence). The CDR3 region is CAWSVPGGQLIQYF. The CDR3 DNA is TGTGCCTGGAGTGTACCAGGGGGCCAACTCATTCAGTACTTC.

This chain connects TRBV19 to TRBJ2-7, with TRBD1 matching over 12 bases. The germline V gene encodes CDR1 LNHDA and CDR2 SQIVND (reference sequence). The CDR3 covers 15 residues. J lost 6 bases, V lost 5 bases, and 8 bases had no gene match. CDR3 coding DNA: TGTGCCAGTAGTCTCCGGGACAGGGGGCCGGTCGAGCAGTACTTC. Residues: CASSLRDRGPVEQYF.

In its sample, this clone was seen once. Written as DNA, the CDR3 is TGTGCCAGTAGTATATCGGGGGTTCCCTACGAGCAGTACTTC. It codes for CASSISGVPYEQYF. V and J are TRBV19 and TRBJ2-7; possible D gene TRBD2, 6 bases. Germline values: CDR1 LNHDA, CDR2 SQIVND (reference sequence). The CDR3 extends over 14 amino acids. V gave up 2 bases and J gave up 2 bases, with 10 bases separating them. The full variable domain, rest sourced from reference TRBV19 and TRBJ2-7, is DGGITQSPKYLFRKEGQNVTLSCEQNLNHDAMYWYRQDPGQGLRLIYYSQIVNDFQKGDIAEGYSVSREKKESFPLTVTSAQKNPTAFYLCASSISGVPYEQYFGPGTRLTVT.

The CDR3 DNA sequence: TGTGCCAGTAGTATAGACGTGACTAACTCTGGAAACACCATATATTTT. This gives the protein CASSIDVTNSGNTIYF. The J gene is TRBJ1-3, the V gene TRBV19; D uncertain. The V gene's germline CDR1 is LNHDA and CDR2 SQIVND (reference sequence). This CDR3 spans 16 amino acids. V was clipped by 0 bases and J by 0 bases, with 9 bases between them.

The V and J genes are TRBV7-2 and TRBJ2-1; 8 bases line up with TRBD2. Germline V gives CDR1 SGHTA, CDR2 FQGNSA. This CDR3 has 16 residues. The V segment lost 7 bases and the J segment 7 bases; nucleotides outside the gene matches: 15. The CDR3 reads CASIPNRGGILNEQFF. CDR3 nucleotide sequence: TGTGCCAGCATCCCAAACCGGGGGGGTATTTTGAATGAGCAGTTCTTC.

The genes are TRBV7-2 and TRBJ1-5; 9 bases line up with TRBD1. V was pared by 5 bases and J by 6 bases, with 8 bases of the junction left unmatched. CDR3 length: 15 residues. The germline gives CDR1 SGHTA, CDR2 FQGNSA. The CDR3 nucleotides read TGTGCCAGCAGCCCCACAGGGGGCGCCGGTCAGCCCCAGCATTTT. Residues: CASSPTGGAGQPQHF.

This clone came up once. This rearrangement joins TRBV3-1 (or the pseudogene TRBV3-2) to TRBJ2-1; D is perhaps TRBD2 (5 bases). This CDR3 has 13 amino acids. CDR1 is LGHDT and CDR2 is YNNKEL in the germline V gene (reference sequence). With 1 base removed from V and 10 bases from J, the gap between germline ends came to 11 bases. The CDR3 loop reads CASSQGLASEQFF. The CDR3 DNA is TGTGCCAGCAGCCAAGGTCTAGCCTCCGAGCAGTTCTTC.

The J gene is TRBJ1-1, the V gene TRBV2, with TRBD1 identical over 11 bases. Germline-derived CDR1 and CDR2 are SNHLY and FYNNEI. J lost 5 bases, V lost 8 bases, and 7 bases had no gene match. This CDR3 has 14 amino acids. The CDR3 DNA follows: TGTGCCAGCCGGGACAGGGGGACGAGGACTGAAGCTTTCTTT. This gives the protein CASRDRGTRTEAFF. Full variable domain (outside the CDR3, taken from reference TRBV2 and TRBJ1-1): EPEVTQTPSHQVTQMGQEVILRCVPISNHLYFYWYRQILGQKVEFLVSFYNNEISEKSEIFDDQFSVERPDGSNFTLKIRSTKLEDSAMYFCASRDRGTRTEAFFGQGTRLTVV.

The V call is TRBV5-5, the J call TRBJ1-6, with a tentative D call TRBD1 (5 bases). Germline-derived CDR1 and CDR2 are SGHKS and YYEKEE (reference sequence). V lost 6 bases, J lost 5 bases, and 18 bases lay in between. The CDR3 totals 16 residues. The CDR3 loop is CASTSQPGLDNSPLHF. The DNA of the CDR3 is TGTGCCAGCACCTCACAGCCGGGACTAGATAATTCACCCCTCCACTTT. The whole variable domain, filled in from reference TRBV5-5 and TRBJ1-6, reads DAGVTQSPTHLIKTRGQQVTLRCSPISGHKSVSWYQQVLGQGPQFIFQYYEKEERGRGNFPDRFSARQFPNYSSELNVNALLLGDSALYLCASTSQPGLDNSPLHFGNGTRLTVT.

V is TRBV6-2 or TRBV6-3 and J is TRBJ2-7; maybe TRBD2 (6 bases). Germline V gives CDR1 MNHEY, CDR2 SVGEGT. Trimming left V 2 bases short and J 1 base short, with 9 bases between. This CDR3 is 14 amino acids long. CDR3 in amino acids: CASSYDAGSYEQYF. The DNA of the CDR3 is TGTGCCAGCAGTTACGATGCGGGATCCTACGAGCAGTACTTC.

As concerns this clone: One junction end does not reproduce the germline sequence, and a read error may be involved. The J gene is TRBJ1-6, the V gene TRBV11-1, with D perhaps matching TRBD1 (6 bases). The CDR3 is 15 amino acids. The V gene's germline CDR1 is SGHAT and CDR2 FQDESV (reference sequence). The CDR3 DNA sequence: TGTGCCAGCACCAGGGGCGAATCCTTTAATTCACCCCTCCACTTT. Its protein product is CASTRGESFNSPLHF.

The chain links TRBV7-6 to TRBJ1-1; unclear D gene. V lost 5 bases, J lost 0 bases, and 10 bases lay in between. Per germline, CDR1 SGHVS and CDR2 FNYEAQ. CDR3 length: 14 amino acids. CDR3 sequence reads: CASSTSGMNTEAFF. The CDR3 nucleotides are TGTGCCAGCAGCACCTCGGGAATGAACACTGAAGCTTTCTTT.

This chain links TRBV18 with TRBJ2-1; 13 bases match TRBD2. The germline gives CDR1 KGHSH, CDR2 LQKENI. This CDR3 has 16 residues. V gave up 3 bases and J gave up 10 bases; unmatched junction bases: 9. The CDR3 DNA reads as TGTGCCAGCTCACCTATATCACTAGCGGGAGGGGACGAGCAGTTCTTC. This sequence encodes CASSPISLAGGDEQFF.